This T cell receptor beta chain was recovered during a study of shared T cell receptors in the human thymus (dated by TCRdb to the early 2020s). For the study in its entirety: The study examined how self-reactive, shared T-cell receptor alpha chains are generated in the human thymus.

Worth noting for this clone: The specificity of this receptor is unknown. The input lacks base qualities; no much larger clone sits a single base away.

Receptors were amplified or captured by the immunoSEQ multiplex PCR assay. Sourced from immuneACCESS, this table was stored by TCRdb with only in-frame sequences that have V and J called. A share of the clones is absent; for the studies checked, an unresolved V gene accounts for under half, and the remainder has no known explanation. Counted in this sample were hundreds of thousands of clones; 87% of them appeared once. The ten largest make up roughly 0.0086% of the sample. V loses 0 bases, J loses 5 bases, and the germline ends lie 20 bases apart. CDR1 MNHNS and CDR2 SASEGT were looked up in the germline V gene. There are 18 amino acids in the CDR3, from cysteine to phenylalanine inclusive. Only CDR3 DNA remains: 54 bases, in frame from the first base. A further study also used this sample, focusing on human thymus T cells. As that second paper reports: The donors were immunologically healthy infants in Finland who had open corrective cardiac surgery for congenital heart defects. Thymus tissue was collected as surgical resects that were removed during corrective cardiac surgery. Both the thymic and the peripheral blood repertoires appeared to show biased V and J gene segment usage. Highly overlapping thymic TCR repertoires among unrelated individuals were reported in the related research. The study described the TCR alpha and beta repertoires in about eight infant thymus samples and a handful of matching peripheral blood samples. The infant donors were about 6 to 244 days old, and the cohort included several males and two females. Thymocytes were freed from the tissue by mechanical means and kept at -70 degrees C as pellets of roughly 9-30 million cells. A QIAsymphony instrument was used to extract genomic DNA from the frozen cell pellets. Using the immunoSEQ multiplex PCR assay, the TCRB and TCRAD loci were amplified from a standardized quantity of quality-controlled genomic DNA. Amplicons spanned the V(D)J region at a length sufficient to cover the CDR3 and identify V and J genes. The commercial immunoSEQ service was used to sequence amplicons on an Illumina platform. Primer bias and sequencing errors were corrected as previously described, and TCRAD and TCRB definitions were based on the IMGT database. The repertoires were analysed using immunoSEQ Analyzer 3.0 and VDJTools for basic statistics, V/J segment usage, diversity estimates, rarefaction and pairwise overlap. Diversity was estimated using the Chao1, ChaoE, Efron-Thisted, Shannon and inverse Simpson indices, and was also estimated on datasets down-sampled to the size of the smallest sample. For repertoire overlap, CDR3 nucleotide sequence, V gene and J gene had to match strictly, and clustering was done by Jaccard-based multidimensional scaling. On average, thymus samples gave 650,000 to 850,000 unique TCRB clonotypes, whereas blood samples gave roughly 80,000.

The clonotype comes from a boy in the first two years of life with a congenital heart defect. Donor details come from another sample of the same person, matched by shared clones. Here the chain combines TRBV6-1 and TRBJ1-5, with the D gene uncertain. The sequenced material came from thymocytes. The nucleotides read TGTGCCAGCAGTGAAGCGGTGGCAGAGGGAAGTTCCGATCAGCCCCAGCATTTT. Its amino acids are CASSEAVAEGSSDQPQHF.